This T cell receptor (beta chain) was recovered during a study of patients and donors after allogeneic stem cell transplantation. The CDR3 loop spans 17 amino acids. CDR1 is DFQATT, CDR2 SNEGSKA, per germline (reference sequence). Trimming left V 3 bases short and J 2 bases short, with 23 bases between. TCRdb itself ran the RT-PCR reads through MiXCR, one entry per CDR3 protein. The sample holds 920,000 or so distinct CDR3 sequences; more than 15% are singletons and the top ten take 5% to 7.5%. Only a few counts were recorded for this clonotype. Specimen: blood, either unsorted or a sorted T cell fraction (not recorded which). The clonotype originates from a human donor who was either an allogeneic HSCT recipient or a stem cell or donor lymphocyte infusion donor (not recorded which). It is not recorded whose cells these are; they may come from a transplant donor. This chain uses TRBV20-1 with TRBJ2-7, with a weak D call TRBD1 (6 bases). The CDR3 DNA sequence: TGCAGTGCTAGTACCCAGGGGTTCAGGGGAATGCCCTACGAGCAGTACTTC. Amino acids: CSASTQGFRGMPYEQYF.